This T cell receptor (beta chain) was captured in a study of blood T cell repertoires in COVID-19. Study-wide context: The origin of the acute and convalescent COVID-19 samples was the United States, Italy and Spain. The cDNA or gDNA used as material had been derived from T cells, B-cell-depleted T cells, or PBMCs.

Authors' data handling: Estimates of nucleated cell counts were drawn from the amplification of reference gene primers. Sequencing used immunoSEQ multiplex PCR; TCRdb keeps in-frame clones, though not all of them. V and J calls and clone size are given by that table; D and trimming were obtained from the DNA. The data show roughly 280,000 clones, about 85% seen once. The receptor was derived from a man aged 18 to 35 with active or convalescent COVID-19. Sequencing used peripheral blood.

CDR3 protein: CASGRGNTEAFF. CDR3 nucleotides: TGTGCTAGTGGTCGGGGGAACACTGAAGCTTTCTTT. The chain uses TRBV12-5 and TRBJ1-1; no firm D call. The CDR3 contains 12 residues. CDR1 and CDR2 (germline): LGHNT, FRNRAP. The germline V and J ends were trimmed by 5 bases and 1 base, with 5 bases remaining between them.